The 27 T cell receptor beta chains reported below all come from one sample, sequenced in a study of blood T cells in healthy people across ages. Primers used in a second PCR of about 7 to 12 cycles were a sample-barcoded 5' primer and a J-beta primer mix. MiXCR was run by TCRdb on the 5' RACE reads, yielding one entry per CDR3 protein. This sample has roughly 730,000 distinct CDR3 sequences, with 56% found just once. The sequencing input was blood. Every receptor here comes from a man aged 35 to 55 in good health.

To note about this clonotype: Since no conserved phenylalanine or tryptophan closes the CDR3, a read error is the likely cause. The limits of the CDR3 on the DNA are not certain, so only TCRdb's listed CDR3 is given. This chain uses TRBV28 with TRBJ2-5; the table names TRBD1, a call not compared with the DNA. Germline V gives CDR1 MDHEN, CDR2 SYDVKM. A total of 14 residues make up the CDR3, ends included. The CDR3 loop is CANRKQGRGYTFGS.

This clonotype was counted only a few times. The chain is built from TRBV9 and TRBJ2-3, with TRBD2 matching over 8 bases. J was trimmed by 1 base and V by 2 bases; bases with no gene match: 0. This CDR3 has 14 amino acids. Germline V gene lookup returns CDR1 SGDLS and CDR2 YYNGEE. CDR3 residues: CASSVSGGTDTQYF. Written as DNA, the CDR3 is TGTGCCAGCAGCGTTAGCGGGGGCACAGATACGCAGTATTTT.

The CDR3: CSVGGGLEAASTDTQYF. The CDR3 DNA follows: TGCAGCGTTGGGGGGGGACTAGAAGCCGCTAGCACAGATACGCAGTATTTT. This chain joins TRBV29-1 and TRBJ2-3; 8 bases are shared with TRBD2. The germline gives CDR1 SQVTM, CDR2 ANQGSEA. The J segment lost 0 bases and the V segment lost 4 bases, leaving 12 bases of the junction unmatched. The CDR3 contains 17 residues.

The J gene is TRBJ2-3, the V gene TRBV4-3, with TRBD2 identical over 9 bases. Per the germline V gene, CDR1 is LGHNA and CDR2 is YSLEER. With 1 base clipped from V and 0 bases from J, the junction kept 5 bases outside the gene matches. The CDR3 is made up of 17 amino acids. Here the CDR3 reads CASSQGLLAGSTDTQYF. The CDR3 DNA reads as TGCGCCAGCAGCCAAGGACTCCTAGCGGGGAGCACAGATACGCAGTATTTT.

This clonotype was observed a few times. This chain uses TRBV4-2 with TRBJ2-5; 12 nucleotides match TRBD2. The germline V gene has CDR1 LGHNA and CDR2 YNFKEQ. The CDR3 runs 16 residues. Losses at the gene ends were 2 bases for V and 1 base for J; bases not matched to a gene: 2. CDR3 in DNA: TGTGCCAGCAGCCAACGGACTAGCGGGACCCAAGAGACCCAGTACTTC. It translates to CASSQRTSGTQETQYF.

This sequence joins TRBV11-2 and TRBJ2-5, with a possible D match to TRBD1 (6 bases). CDR1 is SGHAT and CDR2 is FQNNGV in the germline V gene. With 7 bases removed from V and 2 bases from J, the gap between germline ends came to 17 bases. The CDR3 runs to 15 residues. The CDR3 region has the DNA TGTGCCAGCATAGAACTCAGGGGCCCACAAGAGACCCAGTACTTC. It yields the protein CASIELRGPQETQYF.

The chain employs TRBV6-1 and TRBJ2-3, with 11 bases lining up with TRBD2. Germline V gene data show CDR1 as MNHNS and CDR2 as SASEGT. V shed 6 bases, J shed 5 bases, and the junction held 10 bases outside the gene matches. The CDR3 consists of 16 residues. CDR3 amino acids: CASRVAGGPVGDTQYF. The CDR3 DNA reads as TGTGCCAGCAGGGTAGCGGGAGGGCCGGTGGGAGATACGCAGTATTTT.

The chain recombines TRBV7-2 with TRBJ2-1, with D hard to call. The germline V gene encodes CDR1 SGHTA and CDR2 FQGNSA. Trimming stripped 3 bases from V and 3 bases from J, with 6 bases between. The CDR3 is 13 amino acids. The CDR3 protein is CASSFPYYNEQFF. CDR3 in DNA: TGTGCCAGCAGCTTCCCTTACTACAATGAGCAGTTCTTC.

This clonotype was seen just once. The chain employs TRBV27 and TRBJ2-7, with D perhaps TRBD2 (6 bases). The V end lost 0 bases, the J end lost 2 bases, and 17 bases lay between the germline ends. Germline values: CDR1 MNHEY, CDR2 SMNVEV (reference sequence). This CDR3 is 17 amino acids long. The CDR3 region is CASSLSIIREVPYEQYF. CDR3 in DNA: TGTGCCAGCAGTTTATCGATAATCAGGGAGGTCCCCTACGAGCAGTACTTC.

The chain links TRBV29-1 to TRBJ2-3, with D tentatively TRBD2 (7 bases). Germline assignment: CDR1 SQVTM and CDR2 ANQGSEA. V dropped 4 bases and J dropped 4 bases, with 15 bases sitting between them. This CDR3 spans 14 amino acids. This CDR3 is CSVVGRGGPDTQYF. CDR3 nucleotide sequence: TGCAGCGTTGTGGGTAGGGGGGGTCCAGATACGCAGTATTTT.

This clonotype was detected only once. Germline and junction disagree at one end, which may indicate a read error. This chain uses TRBV20-1 with TRBJ2-7, with D possibly matching TRBD2 (6 bases). The J call is doubtful: the DNA matches TRBJ2-5 better. The length of the CDR3 is 12 residues. Germline CDR1 reads DFQATT; CDR2 reads SNEGSKA (reference sequence). The CDR3 region has the DNA TGTAGTGGACGGGGGAGAGAAGAGACCCAGTACTTC. Translation: CSGRGREETQYF.

The CDR3 DNA follows: TGCGCCAGCAGCCAAGAGGGCGGATTAGATACGCAGTATTTT. Amino acid sequence: CASSQEGGLDTQYF. V and J are TRBV4-1 and TRBJ2-3; D is uncertain. Germline V gives CDR1 MGHRA, CDR2 YSYEKL. The CDR3 is 14 amino acids. Trimming removed 0 bases from V and 5 bases from J, with 9 bases in between.

This rearrangement joins TRBV12-3 or TRBV12-4 to TRBJ2-3; maybe TRBD2 (7 bases). This CDR3 contains 16 residues. V was cut by 4 bases and J by 1 base, with 15 bases left in between. The CDR3 here is CASSCAGARGTDTQYF. The CDR3 coding sequence is TGTGCCAGCAGTTGCGCGGGGGCAAGGGGCACAGATACGCAGTATTTT.

The genes are TRBV29-1 and TRBJ2-5; 13 nucleotides line up with TRBD2. CDR3 length: 14 amino acids. V was pared by 5 bases and J by 3 bases, with 3 bases of the junction left unmatched. CDR1 and CDR2 (germline): SQVTM, ANQGSEA. For the CDR3, the DNA is TGCAGCGTTATGGGACTAGCGGGAAAAGAGACCCAGTACTTC. This sequence encodes CSVMGLAGKETQYF.

The table lists this clonotype with a few counts. The genes are TRBV3-1 and TRBJ2-7; 9 bases map to TRBD2. Per germline, CDR1 LGHDT and CDR2 YNNKEL (reference sequence). This CDR3 spans 15 amino acids. With V trimmed by 3 bases and J by 0 bases, 3 bases remained unmatched. Here the CDR3 reads CASSHKRGASYEQYF. The CDR3 nucleotides read TGTGCCAGCAGCCATAAGCGGGGGGCCTCCTACGAGCAGTACTTC.

The chain joins TRBV7-3 to TRBJ1-2; 10 positions agree with TRBD1. CDR3 length: 15 amino acids. Germline assignment: CDR1 SGHTA and CDR2 FQGTGA. Germline trimming cut 5 bases from V and 7 bases from J; bases unmatched to any gene: 10. The CDR3 is CASSQPGTGESGYTF. DNA for the CDR3: TGTGCCAGCAGCCAACCCGGGACAGGGGAGTCTGGCTACACCTTC.

Many counts were recorded for this clonotype. This sequence joins TRBV7-9 and TRBJ1-4, with 11 nucleotides matching TRBD1. Trimming took 5 bases from V and 7 from J; bases not matched to a gene: 12. From germline, CDR1 is SEHNR and CDR2 FQNEAQ (reference sequence). CDR3 length equals 17 residues. The CDR3 here is CASSPTGQGAFGEKLFF. The CDR3 DNA sequence: TGTGCCAGCAGCCCAACTGGACAGGGGGCCTTTGGTGAAAAACTGTTTTTT.

The V gene is TRBV20-1, the J gene TRBJ2-1, with 7 bases identical to TRBD1. The CDR3 has 14 residues. V lost 6 bases, J lost 2 bases, and 7 bases stayed unmatched. Germline CDR1 reads DFQATT; CDR2 reads SNEGSKA (reference sequence). Here the CDR3 DNA reads TGCAGTGCCATACAACAGGGGACCTACAATGAGCAGTTCTTC. As protein: CSAIQQGTYNEQFF.

This clonotype was seen a few times. The V call is TRBV5-1, the J call TRBJ2-6, with TRBD1 matching over 7 bases. CDR1 is SGHRS, CDR2 YFSETQ, per germline. Trimming at V came to 4 bases and at J to 0 bases, leaving 13 bases not matched to a gene. CDR3 size: 19 residues. CDR3 region: CASSTGDRPDVSGANVLTF. As DNA, the CDR3 is TGCGCCAGCAGCACCGGGGACAGACCCGATGTCTCTGGGGCCAACGTCCTGACTTTC.

This clonotype was recorded only once. This chain links TRBV2 with TRBJ1-2, with 7 bases identical to TRBD1. Trimming at V came to 11 bases and at J to 8 bases, leaving 11 bases not matched to a gene. Germline CDR1 and CDR2: SNHLY and FYNNEI. The CDR3 length is 12 residues. The CDR3 reads CAVNRDSQGYTF. The CDR3 DNA is TGTGCCGTAAACCGGGACAGCCAAGGCTACACCTTC.

The chain joins TRBV6-5 to TRBJ2-7; perhaps TRBD2 as D (5 bases). The CDR3 extends over 14 amino acids. Germline V gives CDR1 MNHEY, CDR2 SVGAGI. V dropped 6 bases and J dropped 0 bases, with 12 bases sitting between them. In nucleotides, the CDR3 is TGTGCCAGCAGCCCCGGGGTAGGCTCCTACGAGCAGTACTTC. Its translation: CASSPGVGSYEQYF.

This sequence joins TRBV5-6 and TRBJ2-1; tentative D call: TRBD1 (5 bases). V lost 2 bases to trimming and J lost 5 bases, with 14 bases between them. The CDR3 has 15 residues. Per germline, CDR1 SGHDT and CDR2 YYEEEE. CDR3 sequence: CASSFLGRLNNEQFF. CDR3 in DNA: TGTGCCAGCAGCTTTTTGGGGCGTCTCAACAATGAGCAGTTCTTC.

The chain uses TRBV20-1 and TRBJ2-5; TRBD2 aligns across 9 bases. Trimming took 5 bases from V and 3 from J; bases not matched to a gene: 7. This CDR3 is 14 amino acids long. The germline V gene has CDR1 DFQATT and CDR2 SNEGSKA (reference sequence). The CDR3 bases are TGCAGTGCTGGCGGGACTAGCTTAGAAGAGACCCAGTACTTC. As protein: CSAGGTSLEETQYF.

The chain combines TRBV7-9 with TRBJ2-1; D is unclear. This CDR3 comprises 11 residues. The germline V gene has CDR1 SEHNR and CDR2 FQNEAQ (reference sequence). Deletions cut 6 bases from V and 6 bases from J, with 6 bases between. Written as DNA, the CDR3 is TGTGCCAGCAGACAGCTCAATGAGCAGTTCTTC. Its translation is CASRQLNEQFF.

A remark on this clonotype: A read error may explain this, as a much larger clone is one base away. The V gene is TRBV29-1, the J gene TRBJ1-2, with 7 bases identical to TRBD1. In germline, CDR1 is SQVTM, CDR2 ANQGSEA. The CDR3 loop spans 12 amino acids. V dropped 7 bases and J dropped 3; count of bases not matched to a gene: 5. Written as DNA, the CDR3 is TGCAGCGCTGGGACAGCGGACTATGGCTACACCTTC. Its protein product is CSAGTADYGYTF.

The chain links TRBV7-6 to TRBJ2-6, with TRBD2 as a possible D gene (6 bases). CDR1 is SGHVS, CDR2 FNYEAQ, per germline. Between the trimmed V and J ends, which lost 0 bases and 0 bases, there was a span of 15 bases. This CDR3 is 19 amino acids long. Here the CDR3 reads CASSLATLVGGSGANVLTF. The CDR3 DNA reads as TGTGCCAGCAGCTTAGCGACTTTGGTGGGGGGCTCTGGGGCCAACGTCCTGACTTTC.

This clonotype was recorded only once. An end of the junction differs from the germline gene, which may be a read error. The chain links TRBV5-1 to TRBJ2-1, with TRBD1 as a possible D gene (6 bases). The J call may be wrong; the DNA end is better matched by TRBJ2-7. The CDR3 totals 14 residues. The germline V gene encodes CDR1 SGHRS and CDR2 YFSETQ. This chain's CDR3 is CVSRLDSSYNEQYF. CDR3 DNA: TGCGTCAGCAGGCTGGACAGCTCCTACAATGAGCAGTACTTC.